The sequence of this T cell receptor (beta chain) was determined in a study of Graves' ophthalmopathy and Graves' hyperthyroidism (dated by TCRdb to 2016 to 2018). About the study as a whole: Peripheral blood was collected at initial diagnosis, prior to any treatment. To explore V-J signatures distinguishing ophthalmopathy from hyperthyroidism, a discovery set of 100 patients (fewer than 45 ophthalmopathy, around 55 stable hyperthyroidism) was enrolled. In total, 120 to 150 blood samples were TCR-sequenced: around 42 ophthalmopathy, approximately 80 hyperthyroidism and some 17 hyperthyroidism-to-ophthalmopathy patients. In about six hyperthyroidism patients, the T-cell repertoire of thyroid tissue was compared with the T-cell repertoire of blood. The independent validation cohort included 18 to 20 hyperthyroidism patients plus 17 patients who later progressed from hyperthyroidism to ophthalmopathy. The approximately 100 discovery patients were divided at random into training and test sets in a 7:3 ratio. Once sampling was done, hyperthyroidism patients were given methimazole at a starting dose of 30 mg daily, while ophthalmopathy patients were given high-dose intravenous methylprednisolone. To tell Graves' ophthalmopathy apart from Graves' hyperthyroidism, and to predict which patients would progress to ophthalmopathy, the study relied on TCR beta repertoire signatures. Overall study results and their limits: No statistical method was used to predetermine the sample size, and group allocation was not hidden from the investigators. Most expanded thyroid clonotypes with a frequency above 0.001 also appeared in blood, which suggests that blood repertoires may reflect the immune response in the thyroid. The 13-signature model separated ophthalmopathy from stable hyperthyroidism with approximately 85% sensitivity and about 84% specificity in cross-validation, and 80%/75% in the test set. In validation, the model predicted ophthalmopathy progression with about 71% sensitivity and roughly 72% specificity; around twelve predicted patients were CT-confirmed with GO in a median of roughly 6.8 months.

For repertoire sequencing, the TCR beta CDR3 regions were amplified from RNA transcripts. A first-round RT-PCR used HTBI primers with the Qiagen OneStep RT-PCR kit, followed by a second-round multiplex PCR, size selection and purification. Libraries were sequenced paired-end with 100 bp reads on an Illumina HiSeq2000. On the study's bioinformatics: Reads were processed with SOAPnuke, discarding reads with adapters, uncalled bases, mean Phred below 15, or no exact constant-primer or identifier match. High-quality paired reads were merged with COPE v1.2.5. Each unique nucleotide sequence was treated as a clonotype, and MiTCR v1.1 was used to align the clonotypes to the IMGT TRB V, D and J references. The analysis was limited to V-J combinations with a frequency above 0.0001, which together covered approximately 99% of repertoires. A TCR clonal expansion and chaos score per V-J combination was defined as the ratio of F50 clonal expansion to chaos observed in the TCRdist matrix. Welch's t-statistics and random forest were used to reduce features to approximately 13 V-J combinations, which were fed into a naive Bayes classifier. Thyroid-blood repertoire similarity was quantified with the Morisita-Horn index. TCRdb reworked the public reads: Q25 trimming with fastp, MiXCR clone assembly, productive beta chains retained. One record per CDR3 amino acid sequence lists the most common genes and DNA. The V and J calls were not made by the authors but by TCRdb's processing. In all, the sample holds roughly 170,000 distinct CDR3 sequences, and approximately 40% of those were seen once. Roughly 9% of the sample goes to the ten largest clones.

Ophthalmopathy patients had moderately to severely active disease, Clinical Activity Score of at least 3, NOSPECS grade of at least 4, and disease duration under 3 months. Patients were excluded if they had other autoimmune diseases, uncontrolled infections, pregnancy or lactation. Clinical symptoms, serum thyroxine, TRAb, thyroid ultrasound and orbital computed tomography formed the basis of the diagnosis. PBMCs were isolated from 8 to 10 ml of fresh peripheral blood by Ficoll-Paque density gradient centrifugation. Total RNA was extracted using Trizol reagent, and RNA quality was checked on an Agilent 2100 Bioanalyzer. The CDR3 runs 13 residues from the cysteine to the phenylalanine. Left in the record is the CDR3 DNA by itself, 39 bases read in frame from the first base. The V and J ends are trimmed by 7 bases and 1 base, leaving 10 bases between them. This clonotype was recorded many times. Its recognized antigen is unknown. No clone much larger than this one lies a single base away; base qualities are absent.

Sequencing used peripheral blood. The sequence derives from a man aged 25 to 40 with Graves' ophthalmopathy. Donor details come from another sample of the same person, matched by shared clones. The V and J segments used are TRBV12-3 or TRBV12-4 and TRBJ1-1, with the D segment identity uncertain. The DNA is TGTGCCAGCAATTGGGCGGAGAACACTGAAGCTTTCTTT. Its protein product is CASNWAENTEAFF.